This T cell receptor (beta chain) was sequenced for a study of kidney transplant recipient with SARS-CoV-2 infection. The CDR3 runs to 14 residues. Germline trimming cut 7 bases from V and 5 bases from J; bases unmatched to any gene: 8. Germline CDR1 is SQVTM and CDR2 is ANQGSEA. TCRdb processed the reads anew with MiXCR; each CDR3 protein has one entry. This table has under 250,000 distinct CDR3 sequences, 29% appearing once. This clonotype was observed at least ten times. The sequencing here drew on a blood sample, taken at baseline and between days 110 and 120 from a kidney transplant recipient. The genes are TRBV29-1 and TRBJ2-5; TRBD2 matches 12 bases. This receptor was identified in a young adult male patient who had COVID-19 and was a kidney transplant recipient. Some T cells may be provided by the graft donor. DNA of the CDR3: TGCAGCGGCCTGACTAGCGGGAGTCTGGAGACCCAGTACTTC. It specifies CSGLTSGSLETQYF.